Following are 17 T cell receptor beta chains from one sample sequenced in a study of cytomegalovirus exposure and HLA in healthy donors (TCRdb year 2017). Library construction relied on the immunoSEQ multiplex PCR assay. A mixture of 60 forward primers for TCR Vbeta segments and 13 reverse primers for TCR Jbeta segments was used in the multiplex PCR. TCRdb re-hosts the immuneACCESS table, in-frame sequences only. Its copies lack some clones; in the studies checked, an unresolved V gene accounts for under half of them, and the cause for the rest is not known. Here the sample has about 43,000 clones; about half occur a single time. The ten biggest clones cover roughly 5.5% of the sample. The source material was PBMCs. These receptors came from a man aged 55 to 70 in good health and CMV-seronegative.

As for this clone: One end of the junction fails to match germline, which may point to a read error. This sample includes further DNA sequences coding for the same CDR3. The CDR3 DNA sequence: TGTGCCAGTAGTTATTCTACAGGGTATGAAGCTTTCTTT. This codes for CASSYSTGYEAFF. J is TRBJ1-1 and V is TRBV6-5; maybe TRBD1 (6 bases). The CDR3 runs 13 residues. Germline CDR1 and CDR2: MNHEY and SVGAGI.

The chain links TRBV30 to TRBJ2-5; 14 bases match TRBD2. This CDR3 region has 20 residues. V dropped 3 bases and J dropped 1; count of bases not matched to a gene: 16. Germline V gene sequence: CDR1 GTSNPN, CDR2 SVGIG (reference sequence). The CDR3 nucleotides read TGTGCCTGGAGGGAACTGCCCGGACTAGCGGGAGGATCACTCCAAGAGACCCAGTACTTC. It is translated as CAWRELPGLAGGSLQETQYF. Filled out from reference TRBV30 and TRBJ2-5, the complete variable domain reads SQTIHQWPATLVQPVGSPLSLECTVEGTSNPNLYWYRQAAGRGLQLLFYSVGIGQISSEVPQNLSASRPQDRQFILSSKKLLLSDSGFYLCAWRELPGLAGGSLQETQYFGPGTRLLVL.

This chain uses TRBV25-1 with TRBJ2-7, with a possible D match to TRBD1 (6 bases). Germline V gene sequence: CDR1 MGHDK, CDR2 SYGVNS. This CDR3 comprises 13 residues. Trimming pared 4 bases from V and 6 bases from J, leaving 13 bases between. The CDR3 spells CASSGTALSEQYF. CDR3 DNA sequence: TGTGCCAGCAGTGGGACAGCTCTCAGCGAGCAGTACTTC.

The rearrangement uses TRBV28 and TRBJ2-7; TRBD1 matches 7 bases. Germline CDR1 MDHEN, CDR2 SYDVKM. Trimming removed 7 bases from V and 5 bases from J; junction bases left unmatched: 11. CDR3 length: 14 amino acids. This chain's CDR3 is CASTAPGQLNEQYF. The CDR3 nucleotides read TGTGCCAGCACCGCCCCGGGACAGTTAAACGAGCAGTACTTC.

This clone has more than one count but fewer than ten. This sequence joins TRBV7-9 and TRBJ2-5, with 7 bases identical to TRBD1. This CDR3 is 17 amino acids long. The germline CDR1 and CDR2 sequences are SEHNR and FQNEAQ (reference sequence). V gave up 4 bases and J gave up 1 base; unmatched junction bases: 12. The CDR3: CASSSRSTGAIQETQYF. CDR3 DNA sequence: TGTGCCAGCAGCTCACGTAGCACAGGGGCAATCCAAGAGACCCAGTACTTC.

This clone was detected many times. The chain combines TRBV10-3 with TRBJ1-2; D is possibly TRBD1 (5 bases). Trimming removed 3 bases at V and 7 bases at J, with 12 bases between. Germline assignment: CDR1 ENHRY and CDR2 SYGVKD. This CDR3 has 13 residues. The DNA for the CDR3 is TGTGCCATCAGTGATTCGGGGGGGGTTGGCTACACCTTC. It is translated as CAISDSGGVGYTF.

This sequence joins TRBV5-1 and TRBJ2-5; no firm D call. Germline CDR1 SGHRS, CDR2 YFSETQ. V was pared by 1 base and J by 2 bases, with 3 bases between. There are 12 residues in the CDR3. CDR3 bases: TGCGCCAGCAGCTTGCCTCAAGAGACCCAGTACTTC. Protein: CASSLPQETQYF.

The table lists this clone with a count of one. The V call is TRBV30, the J call TRBJ1-5; D may be TRBD1 (6 bases). In germline, CDR1 is GTSNPN, CDR2 SVGIG (reference sequence). The CDR3 spans 15 residues. Trimming stripped 4 bases from V and 1 base from J, with 14 bases between. The CDR3 DNA is TGTGCCTGGAAGTTCGGGGGGGGCAGCAATCAGCCCCAGCATTTT. Amino acid sequence: CAWKFGGGSNQPQHF.

The table lists this clone with a few counts. The CDR3 DNA reads as TGTGCCAGCAGCTCCACAGGAGCCTCCTACGAGCAGTACTTC. The encoded protein is CASSSTGASYEQYF. The chain carries TRBV7-2 and TRBJ2-7; possible D gene TRBD1, 5 bases. CDR1 SGHTA and CDR2 FQGNSA come from the germline V gene. This CDR3 has 14 amino acids. V lost 4 bases to trimming and J lost 0 bases, with 10 bases between them.

This clone was picked up a small number of times. In nucleotides, the CDR3 is TGTGCCAGCAGCCCAGACGGAGTAATGAAGTGGGAGCAGTTCTTC. Translating gives CASSPDGVMKWEQFF. The gene calls are TRBV9 and TRBJ2-1; D is undetermined. V lost 4 bases and J lost 10, with 21 bases in between. This CDR3 contains 15 residues. In germline, CDR1 is SGDLS, CDR2 YYNGEE.

This clone came up a few times. The J gene is TRBJ2-6, the V gene TRBV6-1; 10 nucleotides line up with TRBD1. The CDR3 runs 20 residues. V shed 0 bases, J shed 0 bases, and the junction held 8 bases outside the gene matches. Germline CDR1 is MNHNS and CDR2 is SASEGT. The CDR3 sequence is CASSEAPGQGTISGANVLTF. DNA of the CDR3: TGTGCCAGCAGTGAAGCCCCGGGACAGGGGACAATCTCTGGGGCCAACGTCCTGACTTTC.

The chain is built from TRBV2 and TRBJ2-7; D unclear. The CDR3 has 11 residues. Germline CDR1 is SNHLY and CDR2 is FYNNEI. Trimming took off 7 bases at V and 3 bases at J, with 7 bases between the two ends. CDR3 nucleotides: TGTGCCAGCACAGGAAACTACGAGCAGTACTTC. Translation: CASTGNYEQYF. Full variable domain (missing parts from reference TRBV2 and TRBJ2-7): EPEVTQTPSHQVTQMGQEVILRCVPISNHLYFYWYRQILGQKVEFLVSFYNNEISEKSEIFDDQFSVERPDGSNFTLKIRSTKLEDSAMYFCASTGNYEQYFGPGTRLTVT.

The chain uses TRBV7-2 and TRBJ1-2; unclear D gene. The CDR3 length is 14 residues. V lost 4 bases to trimming and J lost 8 bases, with 17 bases between them. CDR1 is SGHTA, CDR2 FQGNSA, per germline. DNA of the CDR3: TGTGCCAGCAGCTCTACTGAGCGGTTGAGGGGCTACACCTTC. Encoded protein: CASSSTERLRGYTF.

This clone occurred a few times. V usage is TRBV7-6 and J usage is TRBJ2-7; the D is unclear. The CDR3 is made up of 13 amino acids. Per germline, CDR1 SGHVS and CDR2 FNYEAQ. V was cut by 5 bases and J by 3 bases, with 11 bases left in between. The CDR3 protein is CASSHGPNYEQYF. CDR3 bases: TGTGCCAGCAGCCATGGCCCCAACTACGAGCAGTACTTC.

CDR3 sequence (DNA): TGTGCCAGCAGCTTAGGGACAGGGGGCATGAAGAATGAGCAGTTCTTC. Translating gives CASSLGTGGMKNEQFF. V usage is TRBV7-9 and J usage is TRBJ2-1, with 11 positions matching TRBD1. Germline CDR1 is SEHNR and CDR2 is FQNEAQ (reference sequence). Trimming took 1 base from V and 7 from J; bases not matched to a gene: 6. This CDR3 comprises 16 residues. Drawing the rest from reference TRBV7-9 and TRBJ2-1, the complete variable domain is DTGVSQNPRHKITKRGQNVTFRCDPISEHNRLYWYRQTLGQGPEFLTYFQNEAQLEKSRLLSDRFSAERPKGSFSTLEIQRTEQGDSAMYLCASSLGTGGMKNEQFFGPGTRLTVL.

The J gene is TRBJ1-1, the V gene TRBV28, with D possibly TRBD1 on 6 matching bases. The CDR3 runs 13 residues. Germline CDR1 MDHEN, CDR2 SYDVKM. The ends were cut back, 3 bases at V and 9 bases at J, with 14 bases in the middle. The CDR3 DNA is TGTGCCAGCAGTTTCCCTTCAGGGGTGAAAGCTTTCTTT. Amino acids: CASSFPSGVKAFF. Full variable domain (outside the CDR3, taken from reference TRBV28 and TRBJ1-1): DVKVTQSSRYLVKRTGEKVFLECVQDMDHENMFWYRQDPGLGLRLIYFSYDVKMKEKGDIPEGYSVSREKKERFSLILESASTNQTSMYLCASSFPSGVKAFFGQGTRLTVV.

This rearrangement joins TRBV4-1 to TRBJ1-3, with D uncertain. V shed 0 bases and J shed 3 bases, with 9 bases lying between them. CDR3 length: 15 amino acids. Germline V gene lookup returns CDR1 MGHRA and CDR2 YSYEKL. CDR3 sequence (DNA): TGCGCCAGCAGCCAAGATGATGCGCGTGGAAACACCATATATTTT. Amino acids: CASSQDDARGNTIYF.